This T cell receptor (beta chain) came from a study of blood T cell repertoires in COVID-19. At the level of the study: T cells, B-cell-depleted T cells, or PBMCs provided the cDNA or gDNA that served as material.

With V trimmed by 6 bases and J by 1 base, 2 bases remained unmatched. The CDR3 extends over 14 amino acids. In germline, CDR1 is SGHAT, CDR2 FQNNGV. Clones were sequenced by immunoSEQ multiplex PCR, and TCRdb holds only the in-frame ones, with some missing. Among 120,000 or so clones listed, 85% were seen once. What was sequenced was peripheral blood. This chain connects TRBV11-2 to TRBJ2-2, with TRBD2 matching 7 bases. The TCR comes from a man aged 55 to 70 with acute or convalescent COVID-19. For the CDR3, the DNA is TGTGCCAGCAGGAGCGGGATGAACACCGGGGAGCTGTTTTTT. Its translation is CASRSGMNTGELFF.